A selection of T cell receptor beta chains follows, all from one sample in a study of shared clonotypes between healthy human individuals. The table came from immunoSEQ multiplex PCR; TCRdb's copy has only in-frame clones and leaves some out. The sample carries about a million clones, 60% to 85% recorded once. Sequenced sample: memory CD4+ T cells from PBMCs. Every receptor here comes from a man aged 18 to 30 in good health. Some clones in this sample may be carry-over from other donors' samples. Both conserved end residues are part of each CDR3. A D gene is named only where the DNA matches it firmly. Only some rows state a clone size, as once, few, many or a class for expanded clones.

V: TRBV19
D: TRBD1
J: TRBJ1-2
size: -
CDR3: CASSYTGAYGYTF
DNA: TGTGCCAGTAGTTATACAGGGGCCTATGGCTACACCTTC

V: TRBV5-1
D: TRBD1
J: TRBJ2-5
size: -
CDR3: CASSLRDRGLQETQYF
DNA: TGCGCCAGCAGCTTGAGGGACAGGGGGCTTCAAGAGACCCAGTACTTC

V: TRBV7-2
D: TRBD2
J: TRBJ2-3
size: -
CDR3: CASSGRAGLDTQYF
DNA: TGTGCCAGCAGCGGGAGGGCGGGCCTGGATACGCAGTATTTT

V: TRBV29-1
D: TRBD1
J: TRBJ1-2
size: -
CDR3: CSVAFRGAYGYTF
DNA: TGCAGCGTTGCATTCAGGGGGGCCTATGGCTACACCTTC

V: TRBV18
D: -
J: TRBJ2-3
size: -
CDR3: CASSPSSPTDTQYF
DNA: TGTGCCAGCTCACCATCTAGTCCCACAGATACGCAGTATTTT

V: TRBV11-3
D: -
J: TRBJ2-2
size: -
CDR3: CASSSSPIAGELFF
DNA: TGTGCCAGCAGCTCCAGTCCAATCGCCGGGGAGCTGTTTTTT

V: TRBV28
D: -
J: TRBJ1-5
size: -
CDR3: CASIPLGGVNNQPQHF
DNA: TGTGCCAGCATCCCCCTGGGTGGGGTTAACAATCAGCCCCAGCATTTT

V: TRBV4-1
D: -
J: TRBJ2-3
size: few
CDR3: CASSRLVGSAQVDTQYF
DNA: TGCGCCAGCAGCCGCTTGGTGGGTAGCGCCCAGGTAGATACGCAGTATTTT

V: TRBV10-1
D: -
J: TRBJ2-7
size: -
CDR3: CASSDGAYEQYF
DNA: TGCGCCAGCAGCGACGGAGCCTACGAGCAGTACTTC

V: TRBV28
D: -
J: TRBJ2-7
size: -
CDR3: CASRIVGRGHEQYF
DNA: TGTGCCAGCAGAATAGTCGGGAGAGGCCACGAGCAGTACTTC

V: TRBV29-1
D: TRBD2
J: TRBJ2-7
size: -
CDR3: CSVGGAGVGYEQYF
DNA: TGCAGCGTTGGCGGAGCGGGAGTCGGGTACGAGCAGTACTTC

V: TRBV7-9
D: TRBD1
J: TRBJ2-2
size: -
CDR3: CASSLAGQGTGLNTGELFF
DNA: TGTGCCAGCAGCTTAGCGGGACAGGGAACCGGATTAAACACCGGGGAGCTGTTTTTT

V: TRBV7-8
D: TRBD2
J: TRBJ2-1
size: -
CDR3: CASSFGTSGNEQFF
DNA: TGTGCCAGCAGCTTTGGGACTAGCGGCAATGAGCAGTTCTTC

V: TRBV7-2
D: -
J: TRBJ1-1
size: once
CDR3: CASSLRRGGKVNTEAFF
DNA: TGTGCCAGCAGCTTAAGGCGTGGGGGGAAAGTGAACACTGAAGCTTTCTTT

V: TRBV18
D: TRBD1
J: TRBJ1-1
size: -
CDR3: CASSAAQGVREAFF
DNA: TGTGCCAGCTCCGCGGCCCAGGGGGTGCGTGAAGCTTTCTTT

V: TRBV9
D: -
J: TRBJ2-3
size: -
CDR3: CASSGQIADTQYF
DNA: TGTGCCAGCAGCGGGCAGATCGCAGATACGCAGTATTTT

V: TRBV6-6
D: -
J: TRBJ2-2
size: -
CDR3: CASSYSNRATGELFF
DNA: TGTGCCAGCAGTTACTCGAACAGGGCCACCGGGGAGCTGTTTTTT

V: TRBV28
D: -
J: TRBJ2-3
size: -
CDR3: CASLVGGAVTDTQYF
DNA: TGTGCCAGTTTGGTAGGAGGGGCGGTCACAGATACGCAGTATTTT

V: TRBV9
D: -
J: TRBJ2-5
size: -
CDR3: CASSALGEYQETQYF
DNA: TGTGCCAGCAGCGCCCTGGGAGAATACCAAGAGACCCAGTACTTC

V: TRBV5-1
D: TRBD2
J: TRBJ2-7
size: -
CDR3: CASSLVASGSDEQYF
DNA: TGCGCCAGCAGCTTGGTTGCTAGCGGGAGTGACGAGCAGTACTTC

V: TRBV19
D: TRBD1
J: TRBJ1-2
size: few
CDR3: CASSDRGDYGYTF
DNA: TGTGCCAGTAGCGACAGGGGTGACTATGGCTACACCTTC

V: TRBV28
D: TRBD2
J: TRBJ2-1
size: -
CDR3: CASRVGTSGFRQFF
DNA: TGTGCCAGCAGGGTCGGGACTAGCGGGTTTAGGCAGTTCTTC

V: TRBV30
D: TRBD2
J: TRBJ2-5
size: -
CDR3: CAWSVRRGAGETQYF
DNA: TGTGCCTGGAGTGTACGGCGTGGAGCGGGGGAGACCCAGTACTTC

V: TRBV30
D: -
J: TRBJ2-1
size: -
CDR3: CAWSWEYNEQFF
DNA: TGTGCCTGGAGCTGGGAGTACAATGAGCAGTTCTTC

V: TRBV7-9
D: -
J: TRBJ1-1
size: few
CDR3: CASSSPMNTEAFF
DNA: TGTGCCAGCAGCTCCCCTATGAACACTGAAGCTTTCTTT

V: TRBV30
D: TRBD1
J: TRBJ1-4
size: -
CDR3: CAWSAGTGDEKLFF
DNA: TGTGCCTGGAGTGCGGGGACAGGGGATGAAAAACTGTTTTTT